The T cell receptor beta chain described here comes from a study of control samples from healthy donors and cancer patients. Generated by immunoSEQ multiplex PCR, the TCRdb table keeps only in-frame clones and is missing some. Among approximately 71,000 clones listed, roughly 91% were seen once. Trimming removed 2 bases from V and 10 bases from J, with 11 bases in between. The length of the CDR3 is 13 residues. Per the germline V gene, CDR1 is SGHTA and CDR2 is FQGTGA. The specimen was PBMCs. The V call is TRBV7-3, the J call TRBJ2-2, with D possibly being TRBD2 (7 bases). The receptor comes from a man between 60 and 75 years old with lung cancer. CDR3 nucleotide sequence: TGTGCCAGCAGCTTATCGGGGGGCGAGGAGCTGTTTTTT. It translates to CASSLSGGEELFF.